What follows are 30 T cell receptor beta chains derived from one specimen sequenced in a study of Ad26.COV2.S vaccination and SARS-CoV-2 variants (dated by TCRdb to the early 2020s). Receptors were amplified or captured by the immunoSEQ multiplex PCR assay. TCRdb obtained this table from immuneACCESS and retained in-frame rearrangements with V and J assigned. These tables miss some clones; where compared with another copy, unresolved V genes account for less than half of the shortfall, and the remainder is unexplained. The sample data list hundreds of thousands of clones, and 80% to 90% of these were observed just once. About 1.5% of the sample is in the top ten clones. Sample treatment or condition, as interpreted from the label and publication: roughly 20 received Ad26.COV2.S at low or high dose, single or two shots; about 5 received placebo; per-sample allocation not given. For vaccine and placebo recipients, the sequenced repertoires came from samples collected on day 63 after the first injection.

The sequencing used peripheral blood, collected in a trial of Ad26.COV2.S vaccine versus placebo. The receptors were gathered from a person aged 18-65 years who received the Ad26.COV2.S COVID-19 vaccine or a placebo.

This rearrangement joins TRBV27 to TRBJ1-4, with 9 bases aligning to TRBD1. In germline, CDR1 is MNHEY, CDR2 SMNVEV (reference sequence). J lost 4 bases, V lost 3 bases, and 12 bases had no gene match. This CDR3 has 18 amino acids. CDR3 sequence: CASSLGQGRNWGNEKLFF. CDR3 DNA sequence: TGTGCCAGCAGTTTGGGACAGGGACGTAATTGGGGTAATGAAAAACTGTTTTTT.

The chain is built from TRBV5-1 and TRBJ2-3; 12 positions match TRBD2. The CDR3 is 16 amino acids. V was pared by 3 bases and J by 2 bases, with 4 bases of the junction left unmatched. Germline assignment: CDR1 SGHRS and CDR2 YFSETQ. The CDR3 nucleotides read TGCGCCAGCAGCTGGAGGACTAGCGGGACCACAGATACGCAGTATTTT. Translated, it gives CASSWRTSGTTDTQYF.

This rearrangement joins TRBV27 to TRBJ2-1; D is ambiguous. Trimming left V 3 bases short and J 12 bases short, with 9 bases between. Germline loops: CDR1 MNHEY, CDR2 SMNVEV (reference sequence). The CDR3 covers 11 residues. This CDR3 is CASSFAGRQFF. The CDR3 DNA sequence: TGTGCCAGCAGTTTTGCAGGAAGGCAGTTCTTC.

The J gene is TRBJ2-7, the V gene TRBV19; 7 bases fit TRBD2. The CDR3 totals 15 residues. The germline CDR1 and CDR2 sequences are LNHDA and SQIVND (reference sequence). V gave up 1 base and J gave up 3 bases; unmatched junction bases: 6. CDR3 DNA: TGTGCCAGTAGTATAGGCCCTAGCGGAAACTACGAGCAGTACTTC. Translation: CASSIGPSGNYEQYF. Based on the CDR3 plus reference TRBV19 and TRBJ2-7, the full variable domain is DGGITQSPKYLFRKEGQNVTLSCEQNLNHDAMYWYRQDPGQGLRLIYYSQIVNDFQKGDIAEGYSVSREKKESFPLTVTSAQKNPTAFYLCASSIGPSGNYEQYFGPGTRLTVT.

The chain links TRBV4-1 to TRBJ1-2; TRBD1 matches 7 bases. The length of the CDR3 is 15 residues. V lost 4 bases and J lost 1; bases outside the gene matches: 6. Germline V gene sequence: CDR1 MGHRA, CDR2 YSYEKL. The CDR3 protein is CASSPPDRLNYGYTF. The CDR3 bases are TGCGCCAGCAGCCCCCCGGACAGGCTTAACTATGGCTACACCTTC.

The CDR3 region is CASSPGTSGSFTYEQYF. In nucleotides, the CDR3 is TGCGCCAGCAGCCCTGGGACTAGCGGGAGTTTCACCTACGAGCAGTACTTC. V is TRBV5-1 and J is TRBJ2-7, with 14 positions matching TRBD2. The junction had 8 bases not matched to a gene; V was cut back by 4 bases and J by 2 bases. Germline CDR1 is SGHRS and CDR2 is YFSETQ. The CDR3 sequence is 17 residues long. Using reference TRBV5-1 and TRBJ2-7 for the parts outside the CDR3, the full variable domain is KAGVTQTPRYLIKTRGQQVTLSCSPISGHRSVSWYQQTPGQGLQFLFEYFSETQRNKGNFPGRFSGRQFSNSRSEMNVSTLELGDSALYLCASSPGTSGSFTYEQYFGPGTRLTVT.

This rearrangement joins TRBV6-6 to TRBJ1-5; TRBD1 aligns across 7 bases. Germline V lookup: CDR1 MNHNY, CDR2 SVGAGI (reference sequence). With V trimmed by 6 bases and J by 0 bases, 8 bases remained unmatched. There are 16 residues in the CDR3. Here the CDR3 DNA reads TGTGCCAGCAGCCCGAGCGGGACAGATAGCAATCAGCCCCAGCATTTT. Protein sequence: CASSPSGTDSNQPQHF.

This sequence joins TRBV30 and TRBJ1-2, with D unresolved. V was shortened by 5 bases and J by 5 bases, with 12 bases between the two germline ends. CDR3 length: 12 amino acids. Germline V CDR1 and CDR2: GTSNPN, SVGIG (reference sequence). CDR3 amino acids: CAWGPGGYGYTF. CDR3 nucleotides: TGTGCCTGGGGGCCCGGAGGGTATGGCTACACCTTC.

The chain recombines TRBV27 with TRBJ2-2, with TRBD2 as a possible D gene (6 bases). Trimming took off 5 bases at V and 4 bases at J, with 11 bases between the two ends. Germline CDR1 MNHEY, CDR2 SMNVEV (reference sequence). The CDR3 length is 14 residues. The CDR3 bases are TGTGCCAGCAGTGGCGGGGTTCCCACCGGGGAGCTGTTTTTT. Its protein product is CASSGGVPTGELFF.

The rearrangement uses TRBV5-4 and TRBJ1-6, with D uncertain. CDR3 length equals 15 residues. The germline V gene has CDR1 SGHNT and CDR2 YYREEE (reference sequence). Trimming removed 1 base from V and 11 bases from J, with 16 bases in between. In DNA form, the CDR3 reads TGTGCCAGCAGCTTGTACGTCGGCCTTAGCGCACCCCTCCACTTT. Translating it yields CASSLYVGLSAPLHF.

This clone occurred a few times. The V gene is TRBV9, the J gene TRBJ2-7, with D possibly called TRBD1 or TRBD2 (5 bases each). The CDR3 consists of 15 residues. Germline V gene lookup returns CDR1 SGDLS and CDR2 YYNGEE. V lost 3 bases, J lost 2 bases, and 15 bases lay in between. Written as DNA, the CDR3 is TGTGCCAGCAGCGGCCCCGGGACGAGTGCCTACGAGCAGTACTTC. Its protein product is CASSGPGTSAYEQYF.

This chain joins TRBV5-5 and TRBJ2-3; TRBD2 is a possible D gene (7 bases). Deletions cut 7 bases from V and 2 bases from J, with 14 bases between. The CDR3 extends over 14 amino acids. In germline, CDR1 is SGHKS, CDR2 YYEKEE (reference sequence). CDR3 in DNA: TGTGCCAGCCGGACGGGGGGCCCCACAGATACGCAGTATTTT. This translates into CASRTGGPTDTQYF. Looking up the rest from reference TRBV5-5 and TRBJ2-3 gives the full variable domain: DAGVTQSPTHLIKTRGQQVTLRCSPISGHKSVSWYQQVLGQGPQFIFQYYEKEERGRGNFPDRFSARQFPNYSSELNVNALLLGDSALYLCASRTGGPTDTQYFGPGTRLTVL.

The V call is TRBV5-1, the J call TRBJ2-5; D unresolved. V lost 0 bases to trimming and J lost 1 base, with 7 bases between them. The CDR3 consists of 14 residues. Germline CDR1 is SGHRS and CDR2 is YFSETQ. CDR3 loop: CASSLDGFQETQYF. In DNA, the CDR3 is TGCGCCAGCAGCTTGGATGGGTTCCAAGAGACCCAGTACTTC.

This clone was seen a few times. The chain combines TRBV5-1 with TRBJ2-7; a possible D gene is TRBD1 (5 bases). The CDR3 runs to 15 residues. The germline gives CDR1 SGHRS, CDR2 YFSETQ. Trimming pared 0 bases from V and 2 bases from J, leaving 12 bases between. The CDR3 nucleotides are TGCGCCAGCAGCTTGGATCTGGGGCCGGCCTACGAGCAGTACTTC. It yields the protein CASSLDLGPAYEQYF.

The chain is built from TRBV6-5 and TRBJ1-1, with 7 bases matching TRBD1. With V trimmed by 6 bases and J by 1 base, 5 bases remained unmatched. CDR1 MNHEY and CDR2 SVGAGI come from the germline V gene. This CDR3 spans 14 amino acids. For the CDR3, the DNA is TGTGCCAGCAGCCTGGGACAGAGGAACACTGAAGCTTTCTTT. Translation: CASSLGQRNTEAFF.

This chain links TRBV9 with TRBJ2-4; possible D gene TRBD1, 6 bases. CDR1 SGDLS and CDR2 YYNGEE come from the germline V gene. This CDR3 spans 20 amino acids. V lost 4 bases and J 0 bases, leaving 26 bases between the germline ends. This CDR3 reads CASSPGWGKGGTIAKNIQYF. The CDR3 nucleotides read TGTGCCAGCAGCCCAGGGTGGGGTAAAGGGGGAACTATAGCCAAAAACATTCAGTACTTC.

The chain uses TRBV6-1 and TRBJ1-2; D remains unclear. Germline values: CDR1 MNHNS, CDR2 SASEGT. This CDR3 is 15 amino acids long. V was cut by 3 bases and J by 4 bases, with 15 bases left in between. Written as DNA, the CDR3 is TGTGCCAGCAGTGAGGATGGTCGTCGGACCTATGGCTACACCTTC. This translates into CASSEDGRRTYGYTF.

The genes are TRBV29-1 and TRBJ2-7; TRBD1 is a possible D gene (5 bases). The CDR3 has 12 amino acids. V lost 5 bases and J 7 bases, leaving 15 bases between the germline ends. The V gene's germline CDR1 is SQVTM and CDR2 ANQGSEA. Written as DNA, the CDR3 is TGCAGCGTTCAAGTTGGGGCTGGGGAGCAGTACTTC. Protein product: CSVQVGAGEQYF.

The chain combines TRBV5-1 with TRBJ2-1; D remains ambiguous. The CDR3 consists of 15 residues. The ends were cut back, 1 base at V and 7 bases at J, with 15 bases in the middle. Germline CDR1 SGHRS, CDR2 YFSETQ. The CDR3 loop reads CASSLILGLRNEQFF. CDR3 nucleotide sequence: TGCGCCAGCAGCTTGATCCTCGGGCTCCGAAATGAGCAGTTCTTC.

This clone was detected once. This sequence joins TRBV5-5 and TRBJ2-3; 8 nucleotides align to TRBD1. The CDR3 is made up of 15 amino acids. The germline V gene encodes CDR1 SGHKS and CDR2 YYEKEE (reference sequence). V trimming: 4 bases; J trimming: 2 bases; junction bases outside the gene matches: 6. CDR3 protein: CASSEDRANTDTQYF. CDR3 coding DNA: TGTGCCAGCAGCGAGGACAGGGCAAACACAGATACGCAGTATTTT.

As DNA, the CDR3 is TGTGCCAGCAGCTTAAGCGGCAGGGGAGGTACCGGGGAGCTGTTTTTT. It translates to CASSLSGRGGTGELFF. The V and J genes are TRBV7-2 and TRBJ2-2; either TRBD1 or TRBD2 may supply D (6 bases each). Trimming removed 2 bases at V and 5 bases at J, with 15 bases between. Per germline, CDR1 SGHTA and CDR2 FQGNSA. This CDR3 region has 16 residues.

The chain is built from TRBV19 and TRBJ2-5; possible D gene TRBD1, 6 bases. Germline CDR1 reads LNHDA; CDR2 reads SQIVND (reference sequence). The CDR3 consists of 17 residues. The germline V and J ends were trimmed by 6 bases and 5 bases, with 25 bases remaining between them. For the CDR3, the DNA is TGTGCCAGTAGACCGTCCTCCGGGACATCCAATGGGGAGACCCAGTACTTC. This gives the protein CASRPSSGTSNGETQYF.

This clone was detected only once. The chain employs TRBV7-8 and TRBJ1-5, with D unclear. Germline values: CDR1 SGHVS, CDR2 FQNEAQ. Trimming removed 5 bases from V and 4 bases from J, with 18 bases in between. The CDR3 loop spans 16 amino acids. The CDR3 region is CASSPLVSGRNQPQHF. The CDR3 DNA sequence: TGTGCCAGCAGCCCCCTCGTGTCGGGCCGGAATCAGCCCCAGCATTTT. The whole variable domain, filled in from reference TRBV7-8 and TRBJ1-5, reads GAGVSQSPRYKVAKRGQDVALRCDPISGHVSLFWYQQALGQGPEFLTYFQNEAQLDKSGLPSDRFFAERPEGSVSTLKIQRTQQEDSAVYLCASSPLVSGRNQPQHFGDGTRLSIL.

The chain carries TRBV24-1 and TRBJ2-3; the D gene is possibly TRBD1 (5 bases). The CDR3 is 14 amino acids. The V gene's germline CDR1 is KGHDR and CDR2 SFDVKD. V lost 0 bases and J 5 bases, leaving 8 bases between the germline ends. CDR3 residues: CATSDLGAVDTQYF. The CDR3 coding sequence is TGTGCCACCAGTGATTTGGGGGCTGTAGATACGCAGTATTTT.

CDR3 coding DNA: TGTGCCAGCAGCCTTTCGGGGCCCCCCGGGGAGCTGTTTTTT. Translated: CASSLSGPPGELFF. The chain recombines TRBV6-5 with TRBJ2-2, with D tentatively TRBD1 or TRBD2 (5 bases each). The CDR3 has 14 amino acids. V shed 6 bases and J shed 6 bases, with 14 bases lying between them. Germline assignment: CDR1 MNHEY and CDR2 SVGAGI.

The V call is TRBV7-2, the J call TRBJ2-6; D remains ambiguous. There are 16 residues in the CDR3. CDR1 SGHTA and CDR2 FQGNSA come from the germline V gene. Trimming left V 4 bases short and J 1 base short, with 11 bases between. CDR3 sequence reads: CASSSQGHSGANVLTF. CDR3 nucleotides: TGTGCCAGCAGCTCCCAAGGTCATTCTGGGGCCAACGTCCTGACTTTC.

This rearrangement joins TRBV27 to TRBJ2-1, with 14 bases lining up with TRBD2. J lost 5 bases, V lost 5 bases, and 11 bases had no gene match. The CDR3 spans 18 residues. From germline, CDR1 is MNHEY and CDR2 SMNVEV (reference sequence). This CDR3 is CASSQPPGTSGSHNEQFF. The CDR3 bases are TGTGCCAGCAGTCAACCGCCCGGGACTAGCGGGAGTCACAATGAGCAGTTCTTC.

The chain is built from TRBV6-5 and TRBJ1-2; D gene unclear. CDR3 length: 14 residues. Germline V gene lookup returns CDR1 MNHEY and CDR2 SVGAGI. The V and J ends lost 0 bases and 4 bases respectively, with 9 bases between them. CDR3 residues: CASSYSGGIYGYTF. CDR3 in DNA: TGTGCCAGCAGTTACTCTGGCGGGATCTATGGCTACACCTTC.

This sequence joins TRBV18 and TRBJ1-1; D ambiguous. The V end lost 11 bases, the J end lost 4 bases, and 20 bases lay between the germline ends. The CDR3 contains 14 residues. Germline V CDR1 and CDR2: KGHSH, LQKENI. Here the CDR3 reads CAAGPSRLFTEAFF. CDR3 nucleotides: TGTGCCGCCGGCCCGTCCCGGTTGTTCACTGAAGCTTTCTTT.

This clone was recorded only once. The chain is built from TRBV19 and TRBJ2-7; D unresolved. V dropped 5 bases and J dropped 7 bases, with 18 bases sitting between them. CDR3 length: 14 residues. Germline CDR1 and CDR2: LNHDA and SQIVND (reference sequence). The CDR3 here is CASSAGPFPGEQYF. In DNA form, the CDR3 reads TGTGCCAGTAGTGCCGGACCATTCCCTGGAGAGCAGTACTTC.